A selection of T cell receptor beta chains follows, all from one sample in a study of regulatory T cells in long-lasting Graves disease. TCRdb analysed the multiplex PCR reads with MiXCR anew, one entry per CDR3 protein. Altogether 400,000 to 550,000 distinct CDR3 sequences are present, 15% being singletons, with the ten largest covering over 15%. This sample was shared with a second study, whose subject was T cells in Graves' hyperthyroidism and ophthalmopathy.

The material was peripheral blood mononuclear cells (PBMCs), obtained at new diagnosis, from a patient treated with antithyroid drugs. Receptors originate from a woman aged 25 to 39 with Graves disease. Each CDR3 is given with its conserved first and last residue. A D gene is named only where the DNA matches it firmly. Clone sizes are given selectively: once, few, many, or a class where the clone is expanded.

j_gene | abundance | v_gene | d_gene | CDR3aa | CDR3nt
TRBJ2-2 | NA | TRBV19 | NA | CASSSVFRANTGELFF | TGTGCCAGTAGTTCAGTCTTCCGCGCGAACACCGGGGAGCTGTTTTTT
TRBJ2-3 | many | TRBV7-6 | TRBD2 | CASSLIAGGRRTDTQYF | TGTGCCAGCAGCTTAATAGCGGGAGGGAGGAGGACAGATACGCAGTATTTT
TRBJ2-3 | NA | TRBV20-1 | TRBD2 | CSARGGLAGDTQYF | TGCAGTGCTAGAGGGGGACTAGCGGGAGATACGCAGTATTTT
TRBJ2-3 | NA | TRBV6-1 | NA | CASSDLLFTDTQYF | TGTGCCAGCAGTGACCTTCTCTTCACAGATACGCAGTATTTT
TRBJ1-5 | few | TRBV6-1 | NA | CASRRAEGQPQHF | TGTGCCTCCCGACGAGCGGAAGGTCAGCCCCAGCATTTT
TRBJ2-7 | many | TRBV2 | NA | CASRAGYSYEQYF | TGTGCCAGCAGGGCAGGTTACTCCTACGAGCAGTACTTC
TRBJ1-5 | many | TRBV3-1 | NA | CASSQDRPGVNQPQHF | TGTGCCAGCAGCCAAGATCGGCCCGGGGTCAATCAGCCCCAGCATTTT
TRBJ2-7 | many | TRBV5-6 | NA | CASRLAMGEQYF | TGTGCCAGCAGACTAGCCATGGGTGAGCAGTACTTC
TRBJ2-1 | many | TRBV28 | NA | CASRGISEQFF | TGTGCCAGCAGGGGAATTAGTGAGCAGTTCTTC
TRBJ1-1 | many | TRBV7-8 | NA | CASSLKPGARTEAFF | TGTGCCAGCAGCTTAAAGCCGGGGGCGCGAACTGAAGCTTTCTTT
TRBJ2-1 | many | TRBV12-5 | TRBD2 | CASGLVRLAGGSEQFF | TGTGCTAGTGGTTTGGTACGCCTAGCGGGGGGTAGTGAGCAGTTCTTC
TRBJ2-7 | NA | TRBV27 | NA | CASSLGGTGRTYEQYF | TGTGCCAGCAGTTTGGGGGGTACAGGGAGGACCTACGAGCAGTACTTC
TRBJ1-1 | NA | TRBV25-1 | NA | CASSEYGNREAFF | TGTGCCAGCAGTGAATATGGTAACAGAGAAGCTTTCTTT
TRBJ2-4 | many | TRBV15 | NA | CATSRRGRPAKNIQYF | TGTGCCACCAGCCGTCGAGGGAGACCGGCCAAAAACATTCAGTACTTC
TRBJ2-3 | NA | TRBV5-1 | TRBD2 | CASSLAGTSASTDTQYF | TGCGCCAGCAGCTTGGCCGGGACTAGCGCCAGCACAGATACGCAGTATTTT
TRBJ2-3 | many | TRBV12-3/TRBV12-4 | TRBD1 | CASSLGTGKTDTQYF | TGTGCCAGCAGTTTGGGGACAGGGAAAACAGATACGCAGTATTTT
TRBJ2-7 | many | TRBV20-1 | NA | CSTTGGRYEQYF | TGCAGTACCACTGGGGGGCGCTACGAGCAGTACTTC
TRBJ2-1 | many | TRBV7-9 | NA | CASSRSTAERHNEQFF | TGTGCCAGCAGCCGATCCACAGCAGAGAGACACAATGAGCAGTTCTTC
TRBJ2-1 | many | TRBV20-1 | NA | CSALETRTYNEQFF | TGCAGTGCGCTAGAGACTAGGACCTACAATGAGCAGTTCTTC
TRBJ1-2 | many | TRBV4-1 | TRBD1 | CASSETGSSYGYTF | TGCGCCAGCAGCGAGACAGGGTCGAGCTATGGCTACACCTTC
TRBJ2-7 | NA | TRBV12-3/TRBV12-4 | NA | CASSPTQRTGREQYF | TGTGCCAGCAGCCCAACACAAAGAACCGGGCGCGAGCAGTACTTC
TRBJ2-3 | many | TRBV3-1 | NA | CASSQDLDGADTQYF | TGTGCCAGCAGCCAAGATCTAGATGGCGCAGATACGCAGTATTTT
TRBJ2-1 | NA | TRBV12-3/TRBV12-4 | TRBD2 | CASNAAGGPEQFF | TGTGCCAGCAATGCAGCGGGAGGGCCGGAGCAGTTCTTC
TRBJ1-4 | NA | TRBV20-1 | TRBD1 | CSAPLGQGDEKLFF | TGCAGTGCCCCCCTGGGACAGGGGGATGAAAAACTGTTTTTT
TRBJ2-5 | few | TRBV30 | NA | CAWSVISKETQYF | TGTGCCTGGAGTGTCATCTCAAAAGAGACCCAGTACTTC
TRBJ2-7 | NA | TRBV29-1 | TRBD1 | CSAGQGLGEQYF | TGCAGCGCAGGACAGGGTTTGGGCGAGCAGTACTTC
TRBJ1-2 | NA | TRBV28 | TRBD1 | CASSLTGQVSGGYTF | TGTGCCAGCAGTTTAACGGGACAGGTTTCGGGTGGCTACACCTTC
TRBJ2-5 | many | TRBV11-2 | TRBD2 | CASSQIWSGRGETQYF | TGTGCCAGCAGCCAGATCTGGTCCGGGAGGGGTGAGACCCAGTACTTC
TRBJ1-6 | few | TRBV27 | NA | CASSLGGVTPLHF | TGTGCCAGCAGCCTGGGGGGGGTTACACCCCTCCACTTT
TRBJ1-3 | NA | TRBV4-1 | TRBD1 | CASSFNLRQGSSGNTIYF | TGCGCCAGCAGCTTCAACCTCCGACAGGGGAGCTCTGGAAACACCATATATTTT
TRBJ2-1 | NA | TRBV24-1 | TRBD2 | CATSDPNDISGRPDEQFF | TGTGCCACCAGTGACCCCAACGACATTAGCGGGAGGCCGGATGAGCAGTTCTTC
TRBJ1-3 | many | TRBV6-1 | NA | CASSEAGGQNSGNTIYF | TGTGCCAGCAGTGAAGCAGGAGGACAAAACTCTGGAAACACCATATATTTT
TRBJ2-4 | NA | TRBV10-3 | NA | CAISDVKNIQYF | TGTGCCATCAGTGATGTCAAAAACATTCAGTACTTC
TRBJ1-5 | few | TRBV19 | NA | CASSTQAGDQPQHF | TGTGCCAGTAGTACCCAGGCAGGGGACCAGCCCCAGCATTTT
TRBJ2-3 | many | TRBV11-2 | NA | CASSSEGGSTDTQYF | TGTGCCAGCAGCTCTGAAGGAGGGAGCACAGATACGCAGTATTTT
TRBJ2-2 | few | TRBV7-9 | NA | CASSLNANTGELFF | TGTGCCAGCAGCCTTAACGCGAACACCGGGGAGCTGTTTTTT
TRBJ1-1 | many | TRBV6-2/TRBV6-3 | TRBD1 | CASSSRDRMAFF | TGTGCCAGCAGTTCTCGGGACAGGATGGCTTTCTTT
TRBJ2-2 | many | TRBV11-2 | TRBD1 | CASSLISGDRREGELFF | TGTGCCAGCAGCTTAATTTCTGGGGACAGGAGGGAAGGGGAGCTGTTTTTT
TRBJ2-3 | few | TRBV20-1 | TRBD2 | CSARSLAGGGTGNTDTQYF | TGCAGTGCTAGATCACTAGCGGGAGGGGGGACGGGCAACACAGATACGCAGTATTTT
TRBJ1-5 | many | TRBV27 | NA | CASSLVPNQPQHF | TGTGCCAGCAGTTTAGTCCCTAATCAGCCCCAGCATTTT